Below are 22 T cell receptor beta chains sequenced from a single sample in a study of T cells expressing NK-cell markers. TCRdb reprocessed the 5' RACE reads; each CDR3 protein has one entry and no DNA is given. The table lists about 260,000 distinct CDR3 sequences. Sequenced: blood T cells: a sorted CD56 or NKG2C T cell subset, CD4+ or CD8+ T cells, or bulk PBMC T cells (not recorded which). These receptors all stem from a man in his late teens or twenties in good health.

This chain joins TRBV3-1 and TRBJ1-1; TCRdb outputs TRBD1, but without DNA this stays unchecked. CDR1 and CDR2 from the germline V gene are LGHDT and YNNKEL (reference sequence). This CDR3 is built from 13 residues. The CDR3 region is CASSQVMGQEAFF.

The chain carries TRBV14 and TRBJ2-7; TCRdb picks TRBD2, but there is no DNA to check that call. This CDR3 contains 17 residues. CDR1 SGHDN and CDR2 FVKESK come from the germline V gene. The CDR3 protein is CASSQRGLGGTSYEQYF. Variable domain in full (rest from reference TRBV14 and TRBJ2-7): EAGVTQFPSHSVIEKGQTVTLRCDPISGHDNLYWYRRVMGKEIKFLLHFVKESKQDESGMPNNRFLAERTGGTYSTLKVQPAELEDSGVYFCASSQRGLGGTSYEQYFGPGTRLTVT.

The chain combines TRBV6-5 with TRBJ1-1; the D gene TCRdb calls, TRBD1, cannot be checked with no DNA. CDR1 and CDR2 (germline): MNHEY, SVGAGI. The CDR3 consists of 14 residues. The CDR3 sequence is CASSYRTGGTGAFF.

This rearrangement joins TRBV30 to TRBJ1-4; the TRBD1 assignment by TCRdb is unverifiable without DNA. There are 15 residues in the CDR3. The V gene's germline CDR1 is GTSNPN and CDR2 SVGIG (reference sequence). The CDR3 protein is CAWSEKGARVEKLFF.

This sequence joins TRBV30 and TRBJ1-5. The CDR3 consists of 15 residues. Germline values: CDR1 GTSNPN, CDR2 SVGIG (reference sequence). The CDR3 protein is CAWSVVPRGNQPQHF.

The rearrangement uses TRBV10-3 and TRBJ2-5; the TCRdb call, TRBD2, lacks DNA for checking. Germline loops: CDR1 ENHRY, CDR2 SYGVKD. This CDR3 has 15 amino acids. The CDR3 sequence is CATHETSGRSETQYF.

The rearrangement uses TRBV20-1 and TRBJ2-5; TCRdb's assignment of TRBD2 cannot be checked, as there is no DNA. Germline V gene data show CDR1 as DFQATT and CDR2 as SNEGSKA (reference sequence). The CDR3 spans 16 residues. The CDR3: CSALGTSGIIQETQYF.

V usage is TRBV25-1 and J usage is TRBJ2-7; the D gene TCRdb calls, TRBD1, cannot be checked with no DNA. Germline lookup yields CDR1 MGHDK and CDR2 SYGVNS. CDR3 length: 13 amino acids. CDR3 sequence reads: CASMTGLNYEQYF.

V gene TRBV5-1 combines with J gene TRBJ2-1; with no DNA, the TCRdb D assignment of TRBD2 cannot be verified. The germline V gene has CDR1 SGHRS and CDR2 YFSETQ. This CDR3 region has 15 residues. CDR3 sequence reads: CASSEGLAEGNEQFF. The full variable domain, completed using reference TRBV5-1 and TRBJ2-1, is KAGVTQTPRYLIKTRGQQVTLSCSPISGHRSVSWYQQTPGQGLQFLFEYFSETQRNKGNFPGRFSGRQFSNSRSEMNVSTLELGDSALYLCASSEGLAEGNEQFFGPGTRLTVL.

This chain's CDR3 is CASSQGFGDTQYF. This sequence joins TRBV18 and TRBJ2-3. Germline CDR1 is KGHSH and CDR2 is LQKENI. This CDR3 has 13 amino acids. The full variable domain, in which reference TRBV18 and TRBJ2-3 provide the parts outside the CDR3, is NAGVMQNPRHLVRRRGQEARLRCSPMKGHSHVYWYRQLPEEGLKFMVYLQKENIIDESGMPKERFSAEFPKEGPSILRIQQVVRGDSAAYFCASSQGFGDTQYFGPGTRLTVL.

The gene calls are TRBV21-1 and TRBJ1-1. TRBV21-1 is described as a pseudogene. The CDR3 is 15 amino acids. The CDR3: CASSKGRHQNTEAFF.

The chain combines TRBV3-1 with TRBJ2-5. Per germline, CDR1 LGHDT and CDR2 YNNKEL (reference sequence). This CDR3 has 13 amino acids. The CDR3 loop is CASSHGSRETQYF.

The V gene is TRBV20-1, the J gene TRBJ2-6; TCRdb calls TRBD1, which cannot be checked without DNA. Per the germline V gene, CDR1 is DFQATT and CDR2 is SNEGSKA (reference sequence). This CDR3 is 16 amino acids long. The CDR3: CSARDEWGIGANVLTF.

The chain couples TRBV5-1 to TRBJ1-4; the D gene TCRdb calls, TRBD1, cannot be checked with no DNA. Germline CDR1 reads SGHRS; CDR2 reads YFSETQ. This CDR3 has 15 amino acids. CDR3 sequence: CASSSGQGAGEKLFF.

The chain recombines TRBV10-2 with TRBJ1-1. The CDR3 extends over 12 amino acids. The germline gives CDR1 WSHSY, CDR2 SAAADI. The CDR3 protein is CASSSYGTEAFF.

This chain links TRBV5-1 with TRBJ2-3; the TCRdb call, TRBD1, lacks DNA for checking. The CDR3 consists of 14 residues. Germline assignment: CDR1 SGHRS and CDR2 YFSETQ. The CDR3 reads CASRLNRGRDTQYF.

The V and J genes are TRBV20-1 and TRBJ2-6; with no DNA, the TCRdb D assignment of TRBD1 cannot be verified. Germline lookup yields CDR1 DFQATT and CDR2 SNEGSKA (reference sequence). The CDR3 contains 15 residues. The CDR3 spells CSARNRESGANVLTF.

The chain employs TRBV4-2 and TRBJ2-1; TCRdb lists TRBD2, though no DNA is available to test this call. This CDR3 comprises 16 residues. The germline CDR1 and CDR2 sequences are LGHNA and YNFKEQ. CDR3: CASSRRTSREYNEQFF.

CDR3 in amino acids: CASSPSVGELFF. The genes are TRBV18 and TRBJ2-2. The length of the CDR3 is 12 residues. The germline V gene encodes CDR1 KGHSH and CDR2 LQKENI.

The chain combines TRBV6-5 with TRBJ1-2; TCRdb designates TRBD1, a call that cannot be tested without DNA. The CDR3 extends over 15 amino acids. The germline V gene encodes CDR1 MNHEY and CDR2 SVGAGI. CDR3 protein: CASSYGAETNYGYTF.

The gene calls are TRBV6-5 and TRBJ1-1; checking the TCRdb D call of TRBD1 is not possible without DNA. The germline CDR1 and CDR2 sequences are MNHEY and SVGAGI. CDR3 length equals 16 residues. The CDR3 protein is CASSYSRTGVDTEAFF.

The chain has TRBV10-3 and TRBJ1-2. Germline V gene lookup returns CDR1 ENHRY and CDR2 SYGVKD. This CDR3 has 15 amino acids. CDR3 sequence: CAISESIIRDYGYTF.